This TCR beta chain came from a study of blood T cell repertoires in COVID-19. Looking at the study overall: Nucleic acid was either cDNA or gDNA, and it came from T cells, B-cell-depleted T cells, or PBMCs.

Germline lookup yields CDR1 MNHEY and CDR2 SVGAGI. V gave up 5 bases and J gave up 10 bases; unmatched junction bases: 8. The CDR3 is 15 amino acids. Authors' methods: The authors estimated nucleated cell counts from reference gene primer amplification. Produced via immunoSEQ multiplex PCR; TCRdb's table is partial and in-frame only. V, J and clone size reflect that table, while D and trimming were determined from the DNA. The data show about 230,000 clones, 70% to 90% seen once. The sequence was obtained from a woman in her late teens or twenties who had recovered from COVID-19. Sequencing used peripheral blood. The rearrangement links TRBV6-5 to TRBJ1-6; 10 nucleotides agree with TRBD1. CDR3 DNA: TGTGCCAGCAGTCACGGAGGGACAGGGGACTCACCCCTCCACTTT. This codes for CASSHGGTGDSPLHF.